These 30 T cell receptor beta chains were sequenced from one sample in a study of shared clonotypes between healthy human individuals. TCRdb's table, derived via immunoSEQ multiplex PCR, lists solely in-frame clones and lacks some. Of some 980,000 clones in the sample, approximately 80% were seen once. Sequences were obtained from memory CD4+ T cells sorted from blood. Regarding subset: CD45RA-negative fraction. The source is a young man in good health.

The chain couples TRBV1 to TRBJ2-7; TRBD1, the table's D call, was not compared with the DNA. TRBV1 is a pseudogene locus. The CDR3 contains 14 residues. For the CDR3, the DNA is TGCACCAGCAGCCGCCGACAGGGGAGGTACGAGCAGTACTTC. Translation: CTSSRRQGRYEQYF.

This CDR3 reads CASSPGQGEQYF. The CDR3, as DNA: TGTGCCAGCAGCCCAGGACAAGGGGAGCAGTACTTC. The chain is built from TRBV11-3 and TRBJ2-7; a weak D match, TRBD1 (5 bases). CDR1 is SGHNT and CDR2 is YENEEA in the germline V gene. This CDR3 has 12 residues. Between the trimmed V and J ends, which lost 5 bases and 7 bases, there was a span of 12 bases.

This clone was detected only a few times. The same CDR3 is also encoded by other DNA sequences in this sample. The J gene is TRBJ2-3, the V gene TRBV2; 13 bases align to TRBD2. This CDR3 comprises 14 residues. Trimming at V came to 6 bases and at J to 4 bases, leaving 1 base not matched to a gene. The germline gives CDR1 SNHLY, CDR2 FYNNEI. This CDR3 reads CASRGTSGADTQYF. For the CDR3, the DNA is TGTGCCAGCAGAGGGACTAGCGGGGCAGATACGCAGTATTTT.

The chain is built from TRBV7-9 and TRBJ1-4; tentatively, D is TRBD1 (5 bases). V was pared by 7 bases and J by 5 bases, with 17 bases between. CDR3 length: 15 amino acids. Germline CDR1 and CDR2: SEHNR and FQNEAQ (reference sequence). As DNA, the CDR3 is TGTGCCAGCACTTCCAATACAGGACTGAATGAAAAACTGTTTTTT. Translation: CASTSNTGLNEKLFF.

The chain recombines TRBV7-2 with TRBJ2-1; D is undetermined. This CDR3 has 13 residues. Germline CDR1 and CDR2: SGHTA and FQGNSA. The V end lost 5 bases, the J end lost 10 bases, and 15 bases lay between the germline ends. The CDR3 loop reads CASSRTPSWEQFF. Written as DNA, the CDR3 is TGTGCCAGCAGCCGAACCCCCTCGTGGGAGCAGTTCTTC.

This rearrangement joins TRBV6-5 to TRBJ2-2; 11 bases are shared with TRBD1. Germline V lookup: CDR1 MNHEY, CDR2 SVGAGI. The V segment lost 7 bases and the J segment 4 bases; nucleotides outside the gene matches: 5. The CDR3 loop spans 15 amino acids. The CDR3 protein is CASTRGTGGTGELFF. In DNA, the CDR3 is TGTGCCAGCACGAGGGGGACAGGGGGCACCGGGGAGCTGTTTTTT.

This chain joins TRBV11-2 and TRBJ2-2; 8 nucleotides line up with TRBD2. CDR3 length equals 16 residues. CDR1 and CDR2 from the germline V gene are SGHAT and FQNNGV. Losses at the gene ends were 5 bases for V and 4 bases for J; bases not matched to a gene: 9. CDR3: CASSTLAGSFTGELFF. CDR3 nucleotides: TGTGCCAGCAGCACGTTAGCGGGGTCGTTCACCGGGGAGCTGTTTTTT.

CDR3 DNA sequence: TGTGCCAGCAGCTCCATTAGGGCCGAGCAGTACTTC. Its protein product is CASSSIRAEQYF. This chain joins TRBV7-2 and TRBJ2-7; D unresolved. Trimming shortened V by 4 bases and J by 6 bases, and 10 bases separated the two germline ends. Germline V gene lookup returns CDR1 SGHTA and CDR2 FQGNSA. This CDR3 contains 12 residues.

This clone was detected only a few times. This chain joins TRBV4-1 and TRBJ2-5; D uncertain. The CDR3 sequence is 15 residues long. Germline values: CDR1 MGHRA, CDR2 YSYEKL. V was clipped by 0 bases and J by 5 bases, with 13 bases between them. The CDR3 is CASSQEWPTRETQYF. The CDR3 nucleotides read TGCGCCAGCAGCCAAGAATGGCCAACGCGGGAGACCCAGTACTTC.

This clone appeared once. This chain uses TRBV5-6 with TRBJ1-1; possibly TRBD1 for D (5 bases). The CDR3 loop spans 16 amino acids. Per the germline V gene, CDR1 is SGHDT and CDR2 is YYEEEE. The V end was cut by 1 base, the J end by 0 bases, with 13 bases between. The CDR3 DNA sequence: TGTGCCAGCAGCTTGCCCCCAGGGTGGGTGAACACTGAAGCTTTCTTT. Its protein product is CASSLPPGWVNTEAFF.

This clone has a single count. The same CDR3 arises from other DNA sequences in this sample as well. The rearrangement links TRBV19 to TRBJ1-5; 7 bases are a match to TRBD1. From germline, CDR1 is LNHDA and CDR2 SQIVND (reference sequence). The CDR3 consists of 15 residues. With V trimmed by 3 bases and J by 2 bases, 4 bases remained unmatched. This chain's CDR3 is CASSMGGGGNQPQHF. CDR3 DNA sequence: TGTGCCAGTAGTATGGGAGGGGGCGGCAATCAGCCCCAGCATTTT.

In DNA form, the CDR3 reads TGTGCCAGCTCACCGAAGGGGACCTCCTACGAGCAGTACTTC. Translation: CASSPKGTSYEQYF. This chain uses TRBV18 with TRBJ2-7, with D perhaps TRBD1 or TRBD2 (5 bases each). The CDR3 length is 14 residues. Germline CDR1 and CDR2: KGHSH and LQKENI. Trimming stripped 3 bases from V and 0 bases from J, with 9 bases between.

J is TRBJ1-6 and V is TRBV6-1; D ambiguous. V was clipped by 1 base and J by 8 bases, with 9 bases between them. This CDR3 is 14 amino acids long. Germline V gene sequence: CDR1 MNHNS, CDR2 SASEGT. CDR3 sequence (DNA): TGTGCCAGCAGTGAAGGGCGGGCTGATTCACCCCTCCACTTT. It encodes CASSEGRADSPLHF.

V and J are TRBV4-1 and TRBJ1-4; unclear D gene. V dropped 0 bases and J dropped 5 bases, with 10 bases sitting between them. The length of the CDR3 is 15 residues. Germline V gives CDR1 MGHRA, CDR2 YSYEKL. CDR3 DNA: TGCGCCAGCAGCCAAGAGAGGAGGGAGAATGAAAAACTGTTTTTT. Its protein is CASSQERRENEKLFF.

CDR3 sequence (DNA): TGTGCCAGCAGTTCCGACAGGGGAGGTGGGCAGTACTTC. It is translated as CASSSDRGGGQYF. The chain carries TRBV6-6 and TRBJ2-7; 8 bases fit TRBD1. This CDR3 contains 13 residues. V shed 4 bases, J shed 9 bases, and the junction held 8 bases outside the gene matches. Per the germline V gene, CDR1 is MNHNY and CDR2 is SVGAGI (reference sequence).

A remark on this clone: The sample carries other DNA sequences with the same CDR3. The V call is TRBV6-5, the J call TRBJ2-2; D gene unclear. V gave up 6 bases and J gave up 5 bases, with 7 bases separating them. The CDR3 spans 12 residues. Germline CDR1 and CDR2: MNHEY and SVGAGI. As DNA, the CDR3 is TGTGCCAGCAGCAAAAAAACCGGGGAGCTGTTTTTT. Protein product: CASSKKTGELFF.

J is TRBJ2-1 and V is TRBV5-1; 7 bases align to TRBD1. The CDR3 covers 13 residues. Trimming at V came to 4 bases and at J to 7 bases, leaving 5 bases not matched to a gene. The germline CDR1 and CDR2 sequences are SGHRS and YFSETQ. The DNA of the CDR3 is TGCGCCAGCAGCCAGGAACAGGGGAATGAGCAGTTCTTC. This translates into CASSQEQGNEQFF.

Points on this clone: Other nucleotide sequences from this sample produce the same CDR3. V usage is TRBV7-2 and J usage is TRBJ2-2, with D perhaps matching TRBD2 (6 bases). Trimming left V 1 base short and J 0 bases short, with 9 bases between. From germline, CDR1 is SGHTA and CDR2 FQGNSA. The CDR3 is 16 residues long. Written as DNA, the CDR3 is TGTGCCAGCAGCTTAGTTAGCGGCTCGAACACCGGGGAGCTGTTTTTT. Encoded protein: CASSLVSGSNTGELFF.

This clone came up once. The chain couples TRBV30 to TRBJ2-5; D call uncertain. Looked up from germline, CDR1 is GTSNPN and CDR2 is SVGIG (reference sequence). The CDR3 is 13 amino acids. Trimming took off 0 bases at V and 3 bases at J, with 8 bases between the two ends. CDR3 coding DNA: TGTGCCTGGAGTGTAATTAGAAAAGAGACCCAGTACTTC. Translating it yields CAWSVIRKETQYF.

V is TRBV25-1 and J is TRBJ2-1; perhaps D is TRBD1 or TRBD2 (5 bases each). Germline V gene data show CDR1 as MGHDK and CDR2 as SYGVNS. There are 11 residues in the CDR3. V was cut by 6 bases and J by 10 bases, with 10 bases left in between. CDR3 nucleotide sequence: TGTGCCAGCAGGGGTTGGGGGGAGCAGTTCTTC. Its translation: CASRGWGEQFF. Full variable domain (outside the CDR3, taken from reference TRBV25-1 and TRBJ2-1): EADIYQTPRYLVIGTGKKITLECSQTMGHDKMYWYQQDPGMELHLIHYSYGVNSTEKGDLSSESTVSRIRTEHFPLTLESARPSHTSQYLCASRGWGEQFFGPGTRLTVL.

The chain couples TRBV15 to TRBJ1-5, with D perhaps TRBD1 (6 bases). This CDR3 is built from 16 residues. The V and J ends lost 5 bases and 2 bases respectively, with 16 bases between them. The germline CDR1 and CDR2 sequences are LNHNV and YYDKDF (reference sequence). CDR3 sequence reads: CATSGTDRKGNQPQHF. The CDR3 nucleotides are TGTGCCACCAGCGGGACCGACAGGAAGGGCAATCAGCCCCAGCATTTT. Full variable domain (missing parts from reference TRBV15 and TRBJ1-5): DAMVIQNPRYQVTQFGKPVTLSCSQTLNHNVMYWYQQKSSQAPKLLFHYYDKDFNNEADTPDNFQSRRPNTSFCFLDIRSPGLGDTAMYLCATSGTDRKGNQPQHFGDGTRLSIL.

This clone showed up just a few times. The rearrangement joins TRBV7-3 to TRBJ1-4; TRBD1 is a possible D gene (5 bases). The CDR3 consists of 13 residues. Germline V gene sequence: CDR1 SGHTA, CDR2 FQGTGA. V was shortened by 5 bases and J by 4 bases, with 8 bases between the two germline ends. The chain's CDR3 is CASSRGLNEKLFF. CDR3 DNA: TGTGCCAGCAGCCGGGGCCTTAATGAAAAACTGTTTTTT.

The chain couples TRBV6-6 to TRBJ2-7; 7 bases map to TRBD1. Germline CDR1 reads MNHNY; CDR2 reads SVGAGI (reference sequence). V trimming: 2 bases; J trimming: 3 bases; junction bases outside the gene matches: 4. The CDR3 spans 14 residues. The CDR3 is CASSYVAGGYEQYF. CDR3 DNA sequence: TGTGCCAGCAGTTACGTGGCAGGGGGCTACGAGCAGTACTTC.

V usage is TRBV29-1 and J usage is TRBJ2-3; D possibly matches TRBD1 or TRBD2 (5 bases each). V lost 7 bases and J lost 6, with 11 bases in between. This CDR3 is 11 amino acids long. CDR1 is SQVTM, CDR2 ANQGSEA, per germline. This CDR3 is CSGGPHDTQYF. The CDR3 DNA follows: TGCAGCGGGGGACCCCACGATACGCAGTATTTT.

This clone showed up just a few times. V usage is TRBV7-3 and J usage is TRBJ1-1; 10 positions agree with TRBD1. The CDR3 runs to 15 residues. Per germline, CDR1 SGHTA and CDR2 FQGTGA. J lost 3 bases, V lost 1 base, and 2 bases had no gene match. In nucleotides, the CDR3 is TGTGCCAGCAGCTTAAACGGACAGGGGGACACTGAAGCTTTCTTT. It specifies CASSLNGQGDTEAFF.

CDR3 sequence reads: CATHRTGGTGELFF. DNA for the CDR3: TGTGCCACCCACCGGACAGGGGGCACCGGGGAGCTGTTTTTT. This sequence joins TRBV10-3 and TRBJ2-2, with 10 bases lining up with TRBD1. Per germline, CDR1 ENHRY and CDR2 SYGVKD. This CDR3 has 14 residues. The J segment lost 4 bases and the V segment lost 10 bases, leaving 6 bases of the junction unmatched.

As DNA, the CDR3 is TGCGCCAGCAGCTCACAGGGTGGAAATGAAAAACTGTTTTTT. This sequence encodes CASSSQGGNEKLFF. The rearrangement uses TRBV5-1 and TRBJ1-4; the D gene is possibly TRBD1 (6 bases). The V gene's germline CDR1 is SGHRS and CDR2 YFSETQ. The CDR3 extends over 14 amino acids. Trimming removed 3 bases at V and 5 bases at J, with 11 bases between.

The V gene is TRBV5-4, the J gene TRBJ1-1; D is ambiguous. CDR3 length equals 15 residues. V was cut by 4 bases and J by 1 base, with 14 bases left in between. Germline assignment: CDR1 SGHNT and CDR2 YYREEE (reference sequence). CDR3 DNA sequence: TGTGCCAGCAGCCAAGAATACGTCCAGAACACTGAAGCTTTCTTT. Translating it yields CASSQEYVQNTEAFF.

Of note for this clone: The sample has other DNA sequences that encode this CDR3 too. V gene TRBV5-1 combines with J gene TRBJ1-5, with TRBD1 identical over 11 bases. The CDR3 is 15 amino acids. The germline CDR1 and CDR2 sequences are SGHRS and YFSETQ. J was trimmed by 4 bases and V by 4 bases; bases with no gene match: 4. The CDR3 loop is CASSTGTGGNQPQHF. In nucleotides, the CDR3 is TGCGCCAGCAGCACAGGGACAGGGGGGAATCAGCCCCAGCATTTT.

This clone was seen only a few times. The V and J genes are TRBV7-8 and TRBJ2-7, with 7 nucleotides matching TRBD1. Germline CDR1 reads SGHVS; CDR2 reads FQNEAQ. V was pared by 2 bases and J by 6 bases, with 7 bases of the junction left unmatched. The CDR3 extends over 14 amino acids. CDR3 protein: CASSLRGQPLEQYF. Here the CDR3 DNA reads TGTGCCAGCAGCTTAAGGGGACAGCCCCTCGAGCAGTACTTC.